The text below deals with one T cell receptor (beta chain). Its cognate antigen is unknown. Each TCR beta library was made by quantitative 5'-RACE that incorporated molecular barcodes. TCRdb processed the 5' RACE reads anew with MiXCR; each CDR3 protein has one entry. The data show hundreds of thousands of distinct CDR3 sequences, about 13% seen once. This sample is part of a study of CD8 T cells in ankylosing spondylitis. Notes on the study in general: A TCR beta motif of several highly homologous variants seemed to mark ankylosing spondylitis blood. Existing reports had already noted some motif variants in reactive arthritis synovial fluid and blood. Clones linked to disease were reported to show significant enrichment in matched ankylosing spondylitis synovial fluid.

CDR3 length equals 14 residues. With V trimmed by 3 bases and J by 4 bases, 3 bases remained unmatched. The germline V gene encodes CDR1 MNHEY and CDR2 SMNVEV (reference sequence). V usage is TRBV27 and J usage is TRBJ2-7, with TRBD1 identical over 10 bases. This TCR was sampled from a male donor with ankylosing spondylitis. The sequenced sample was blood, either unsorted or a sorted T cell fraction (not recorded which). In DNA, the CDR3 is TGTGCCAGCAGTTTTTTGGACAGGGGGTACGAGCAGTACTTC. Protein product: CASSFLDRGYEQYF.